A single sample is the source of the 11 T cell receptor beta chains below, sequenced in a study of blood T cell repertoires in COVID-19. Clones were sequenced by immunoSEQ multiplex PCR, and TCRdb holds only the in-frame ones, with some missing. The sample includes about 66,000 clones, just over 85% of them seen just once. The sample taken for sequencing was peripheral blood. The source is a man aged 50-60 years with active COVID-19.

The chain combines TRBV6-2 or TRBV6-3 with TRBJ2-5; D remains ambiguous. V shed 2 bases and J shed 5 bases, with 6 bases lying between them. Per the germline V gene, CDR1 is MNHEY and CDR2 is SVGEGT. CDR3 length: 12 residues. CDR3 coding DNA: TGTGCCAGCAGTTACCCCCCTGAGACCCAGTACTTC. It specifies CASSYPPETQYF.

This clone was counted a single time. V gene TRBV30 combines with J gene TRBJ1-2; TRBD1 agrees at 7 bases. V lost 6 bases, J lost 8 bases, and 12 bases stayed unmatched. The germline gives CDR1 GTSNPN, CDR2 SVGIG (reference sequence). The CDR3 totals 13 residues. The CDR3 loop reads CACSKGAQGGYTF. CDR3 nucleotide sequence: TGTGCCTGCTCCAAGGGGGCCCAGGGGGGCTACACCTTC. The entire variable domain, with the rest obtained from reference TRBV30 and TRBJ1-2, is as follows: SQTIHQWPATLVQPVGSPLSLECTVEGTSNPNLYWYRQAAGRGLQLLFYSVGIGQISSEVPQNLSASRPQDRQFILSSKKLLLSDSGFYLCACSKGAQGGYTFGSGTRLTVV.

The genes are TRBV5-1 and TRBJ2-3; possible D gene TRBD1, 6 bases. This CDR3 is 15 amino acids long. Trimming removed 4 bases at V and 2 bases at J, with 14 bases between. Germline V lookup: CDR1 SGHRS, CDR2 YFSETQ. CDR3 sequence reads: CASSADSTSTDTQYF. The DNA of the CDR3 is TGCGCCAGCAGCGCGGACAGCACCTCCACAGATACGCAGTATTTT.

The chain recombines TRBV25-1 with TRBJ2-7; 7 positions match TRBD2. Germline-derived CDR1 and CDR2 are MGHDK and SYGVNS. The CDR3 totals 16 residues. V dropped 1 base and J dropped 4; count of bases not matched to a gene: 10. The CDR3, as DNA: TGTGCCAGCAGTGAATTGGGAGGGCGGGGAGGGTACGAGCAGTACTTC. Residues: CASSELGGRGGYEQYF.

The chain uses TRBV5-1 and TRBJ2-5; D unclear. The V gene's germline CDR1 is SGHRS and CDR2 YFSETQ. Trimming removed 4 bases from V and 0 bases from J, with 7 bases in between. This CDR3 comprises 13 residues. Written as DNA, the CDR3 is TGCGCCAGCAGCCCAGACAACCAAGAGACCCAGTACTTC. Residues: CASSPDNQETQYF.

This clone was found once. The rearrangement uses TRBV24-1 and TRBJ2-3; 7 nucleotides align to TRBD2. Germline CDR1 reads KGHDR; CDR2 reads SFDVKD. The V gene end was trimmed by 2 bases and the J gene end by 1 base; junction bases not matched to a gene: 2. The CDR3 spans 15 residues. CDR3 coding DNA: TGTGCCACCAGTGATTCGGGAGGCGGCACAGATACGCAGTATTTT. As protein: CATSDSGGGTDTQYF.

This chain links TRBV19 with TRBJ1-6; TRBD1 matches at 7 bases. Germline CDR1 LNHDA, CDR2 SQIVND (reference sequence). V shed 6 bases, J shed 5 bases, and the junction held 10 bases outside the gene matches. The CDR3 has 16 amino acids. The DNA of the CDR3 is TGTGCCAGTAGAGGATCGTTAGGGGGCCATAATTCACCCCTCCACTTT. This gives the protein CASRGSLGGHNSPLHF.

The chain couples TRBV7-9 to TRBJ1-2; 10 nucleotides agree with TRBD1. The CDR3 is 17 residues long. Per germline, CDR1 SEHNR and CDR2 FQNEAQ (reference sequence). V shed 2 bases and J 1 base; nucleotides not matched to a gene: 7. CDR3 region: CASSLSFGTGVNYGYTF. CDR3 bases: TGTGCCAGCAGCTTATCTTTCGGGACAGGGGTTAACTATGGCTACACCTTC.

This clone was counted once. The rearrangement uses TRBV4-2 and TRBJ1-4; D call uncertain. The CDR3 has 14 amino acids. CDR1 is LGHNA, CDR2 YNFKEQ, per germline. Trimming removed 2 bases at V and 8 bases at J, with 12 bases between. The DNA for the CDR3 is TGTGCCAGCAGCCAATCCGCCGCCCGGGAAAAACTGTTTTTT. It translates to CASSQSAAREKLFF.

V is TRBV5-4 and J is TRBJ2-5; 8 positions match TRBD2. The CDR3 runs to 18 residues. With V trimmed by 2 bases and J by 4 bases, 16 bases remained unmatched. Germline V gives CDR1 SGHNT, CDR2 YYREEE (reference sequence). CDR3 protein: CASSLGPTGGARGETQYF. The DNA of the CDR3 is TGTGCCAGCAGCTTAGGTCCGACCGGGGGGGCCCGTGGAGAGACCCAGTACTTC.

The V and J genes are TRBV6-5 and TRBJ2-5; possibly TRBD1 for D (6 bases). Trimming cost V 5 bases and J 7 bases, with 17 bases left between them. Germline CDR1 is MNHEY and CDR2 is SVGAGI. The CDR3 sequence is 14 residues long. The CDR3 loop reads CASSRTGMKVTQYF. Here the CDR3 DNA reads TGTGCCAGCAGTCGAACAGGGATGAAAGTGACCCAGTACTTC.